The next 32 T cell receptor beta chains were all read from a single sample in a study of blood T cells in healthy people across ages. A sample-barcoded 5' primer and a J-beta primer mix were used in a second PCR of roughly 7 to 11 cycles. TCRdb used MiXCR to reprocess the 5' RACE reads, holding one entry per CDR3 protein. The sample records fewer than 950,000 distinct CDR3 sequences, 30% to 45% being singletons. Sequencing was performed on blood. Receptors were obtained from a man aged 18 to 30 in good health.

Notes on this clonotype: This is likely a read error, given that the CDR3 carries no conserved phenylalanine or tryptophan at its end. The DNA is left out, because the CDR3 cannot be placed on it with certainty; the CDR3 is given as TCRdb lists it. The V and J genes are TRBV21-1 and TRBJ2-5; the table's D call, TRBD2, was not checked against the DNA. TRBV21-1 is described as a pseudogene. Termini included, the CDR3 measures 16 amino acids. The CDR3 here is CASILGGSLSGRPSTS.

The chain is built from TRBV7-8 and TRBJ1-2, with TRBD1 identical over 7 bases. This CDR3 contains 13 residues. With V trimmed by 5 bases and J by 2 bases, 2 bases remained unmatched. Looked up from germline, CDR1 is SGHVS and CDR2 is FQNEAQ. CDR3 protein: CASSMTGNYGYTF. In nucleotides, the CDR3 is TGTGCCAGCAGCATGACAGGGAACTATGGCTACACCTTC. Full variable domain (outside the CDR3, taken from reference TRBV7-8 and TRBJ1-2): GAGVSQSPRYKVAKRGQDVALRCDPISGHVSLFWYQQALGQGPEFLTYFQNEAQLDKSGLPSDRFFAERPEGSVSTLKIQRTQQEDSAVYLCASSMTGNYGYTFGSGTRLTVV.

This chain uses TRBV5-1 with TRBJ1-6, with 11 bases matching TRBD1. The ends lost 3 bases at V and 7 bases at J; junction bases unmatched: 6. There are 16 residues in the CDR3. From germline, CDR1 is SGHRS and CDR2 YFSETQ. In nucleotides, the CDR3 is TGCGCCAGCAGCTCTGGATGGGACAGGGGGAATTCACCCCTCCACTTT. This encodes CASSSGWDRGNSPLHF.

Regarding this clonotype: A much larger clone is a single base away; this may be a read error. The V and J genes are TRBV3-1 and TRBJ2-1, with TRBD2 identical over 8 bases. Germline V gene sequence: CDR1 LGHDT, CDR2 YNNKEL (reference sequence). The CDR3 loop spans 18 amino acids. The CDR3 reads CASSQGVLAAWSYNERFF. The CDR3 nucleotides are TGTGCCAGCAGCCAAGGCGTACTAGCGGCCTGGTCCTACAATGAGCGGTTCTTC.

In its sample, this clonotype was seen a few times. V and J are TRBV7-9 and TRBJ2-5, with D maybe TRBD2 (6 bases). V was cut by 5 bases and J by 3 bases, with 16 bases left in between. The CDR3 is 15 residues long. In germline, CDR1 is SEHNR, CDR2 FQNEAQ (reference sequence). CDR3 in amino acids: CASSHGWPGEETQYF. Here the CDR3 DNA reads TGTGCCAGCAGCCACGGCTGGCCGGGAGAAGAGACCCAGTACTTC.

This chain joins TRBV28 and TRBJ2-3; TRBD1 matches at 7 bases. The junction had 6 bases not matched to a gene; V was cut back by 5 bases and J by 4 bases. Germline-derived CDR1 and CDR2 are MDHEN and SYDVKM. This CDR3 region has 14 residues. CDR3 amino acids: CASSTPGQADTQYF. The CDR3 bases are TGTGCCAGCAGTACCCCAGGACAGGCAGATACGCAGTATTTT.

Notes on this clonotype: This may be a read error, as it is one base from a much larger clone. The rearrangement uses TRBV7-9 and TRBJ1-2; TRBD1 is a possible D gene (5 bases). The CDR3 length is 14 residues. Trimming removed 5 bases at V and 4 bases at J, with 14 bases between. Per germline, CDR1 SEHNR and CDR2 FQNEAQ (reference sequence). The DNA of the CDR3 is TGTGCCAGCAGCCAGGACACGTTCAGCTATGGCTACACCTTC. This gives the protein CASSQDTFSYGYTF.

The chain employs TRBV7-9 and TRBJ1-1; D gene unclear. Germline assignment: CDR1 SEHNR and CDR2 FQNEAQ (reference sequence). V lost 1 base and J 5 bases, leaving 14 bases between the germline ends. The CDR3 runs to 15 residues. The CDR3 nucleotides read TGTGCCAGCAGCTTAGTTTTCAGAAGGTATACTGAAGCTTTCTTT. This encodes CASSLVFRRYTEAFF.

This CDR3 is CATSDVTSPQETQYF. In nucleotides, the CDR3 is TGTGCCACCAGTGATGTTACTAGCCCACAAGAGACCCAGTACTTC. The V and J genes are TRBV24-1 and TRBJ2-5, with D perhaps matching TRBD2 (6 bases). CDR3 size: 15 residues. The germline CDR1 and CDR2 sequences are KGHDR and SFDVKD. The V end lost 3 bases, the J end lost 2 bases, and 12 bases lay between the germline ends.

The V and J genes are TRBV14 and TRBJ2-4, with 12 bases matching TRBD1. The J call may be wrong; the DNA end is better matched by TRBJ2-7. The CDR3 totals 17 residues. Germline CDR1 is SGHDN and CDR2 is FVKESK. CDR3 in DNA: TGTGCCAGCAGCACCCGGGACAGGGGGCCTATCCTTTACGAGCAGTACTTC. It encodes CASSTRDRGPILYEQYF.

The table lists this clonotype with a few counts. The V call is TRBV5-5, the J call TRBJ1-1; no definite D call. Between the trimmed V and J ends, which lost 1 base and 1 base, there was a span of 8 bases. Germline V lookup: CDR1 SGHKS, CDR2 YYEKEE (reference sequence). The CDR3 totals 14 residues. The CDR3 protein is CASSLPGTNTEAFF. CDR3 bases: TGTGCCAGCAGCTTGCCGGGCACGAACACTGAAGCTTTCTTT.

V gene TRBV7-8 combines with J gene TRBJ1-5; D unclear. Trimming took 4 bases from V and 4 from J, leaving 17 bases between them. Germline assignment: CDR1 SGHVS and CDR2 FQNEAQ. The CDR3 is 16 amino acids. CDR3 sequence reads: CASSSNPTGKNQPQHF. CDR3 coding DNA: TGTGCCAGCAGCTCTAACCCGACGGGAAAGAATCAGCCCCAGCATTTT.

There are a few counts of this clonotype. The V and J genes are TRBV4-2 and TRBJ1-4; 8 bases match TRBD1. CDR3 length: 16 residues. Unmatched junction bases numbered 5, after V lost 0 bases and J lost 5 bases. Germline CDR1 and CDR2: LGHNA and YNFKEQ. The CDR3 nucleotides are TGTGCCAGCAGCCAAGATCTGGGACAGGAGAATGAAAAACTGTTTTTT. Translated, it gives CASSQDLGQENEKLFF.

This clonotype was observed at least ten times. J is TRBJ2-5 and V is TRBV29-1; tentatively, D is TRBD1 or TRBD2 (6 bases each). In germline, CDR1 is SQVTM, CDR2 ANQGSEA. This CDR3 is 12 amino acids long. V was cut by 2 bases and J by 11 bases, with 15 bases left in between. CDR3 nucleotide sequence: TGCAGCGTTGAAAGGAGGGACAATGAGCAGTACTTC. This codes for CSVERRDNEQYF.

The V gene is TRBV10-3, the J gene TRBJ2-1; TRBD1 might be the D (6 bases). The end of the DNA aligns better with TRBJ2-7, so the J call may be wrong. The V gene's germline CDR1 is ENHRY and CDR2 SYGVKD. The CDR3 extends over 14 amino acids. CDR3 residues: CAISERTGYNEQYF. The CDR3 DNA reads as TGTGCCATCAGTGAGCGTACAGGGTACAATGAGCAGTACTTC.

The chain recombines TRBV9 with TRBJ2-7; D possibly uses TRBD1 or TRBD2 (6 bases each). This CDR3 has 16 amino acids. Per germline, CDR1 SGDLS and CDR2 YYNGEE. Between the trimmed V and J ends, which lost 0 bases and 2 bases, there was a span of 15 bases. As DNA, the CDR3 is TGTGCCAGCAGCGTAGCGGGGGACACAAGGCCCTACGAGCAGTACTTC. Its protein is CASSVAGDTRPYEQYF.

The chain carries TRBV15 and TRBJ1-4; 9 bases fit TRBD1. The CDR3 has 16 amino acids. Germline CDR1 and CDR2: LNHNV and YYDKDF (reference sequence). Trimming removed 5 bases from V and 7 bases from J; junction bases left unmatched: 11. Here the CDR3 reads CATSYPYGTGFEKLFF. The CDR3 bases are TGTGCCACCAGCTACCCCTACGGGACAGGGTTTGAAAAACTGTTTTTT.

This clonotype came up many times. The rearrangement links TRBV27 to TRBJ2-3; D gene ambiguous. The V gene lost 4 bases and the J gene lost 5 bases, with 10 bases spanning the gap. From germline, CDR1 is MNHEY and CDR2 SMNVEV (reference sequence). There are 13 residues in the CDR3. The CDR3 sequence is CASSSFTLDTQYF. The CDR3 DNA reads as TGTGCCAGCAGTTCTTTTACGCTAGATACGCAGTATTTT.

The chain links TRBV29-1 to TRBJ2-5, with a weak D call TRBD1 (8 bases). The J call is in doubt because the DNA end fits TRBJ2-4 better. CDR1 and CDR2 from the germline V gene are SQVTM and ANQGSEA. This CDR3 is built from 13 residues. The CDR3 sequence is CSVATGGGNIQYF. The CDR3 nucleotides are TGCAGCGTTGCCACAGGGGGGGGAAACATTCAGTACTTC.

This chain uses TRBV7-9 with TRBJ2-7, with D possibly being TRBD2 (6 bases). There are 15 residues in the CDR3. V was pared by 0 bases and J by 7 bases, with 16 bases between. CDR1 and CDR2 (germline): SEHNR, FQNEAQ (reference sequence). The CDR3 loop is CASSLAVAEGNEQYF. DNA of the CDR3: TGTGCCAGCAGCTTAGCAGTAGCGGAGGGTAATGAGCAGTACTTC.

The CDR3 region is CASSQDSGYSSRTQPQHF. CDR3 nucleotide sequence: TGCGCCAGCAGCCAAGATTCCGGGTACAGCTCAAGGACTCAGCCCCAGCATTTT. This chain connects TRBV4-1 to TRBJ1-5; no firm D call. This CDR3 has 18 amino acids. V was clipped by 0 bases and J by 6 bases, with 21 bases between them. Germline V gene data show CDR1 as MGHRA and CDR2 as YSYEKL.

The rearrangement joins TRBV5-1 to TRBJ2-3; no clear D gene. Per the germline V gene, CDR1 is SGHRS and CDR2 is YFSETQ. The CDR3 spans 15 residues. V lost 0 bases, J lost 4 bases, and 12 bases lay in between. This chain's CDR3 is CASSLDAGYPDTQYF. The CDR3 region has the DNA TGCGCCAGCAGCTTGGATGCAGGCTACCCAGATACGCAGTATTTT. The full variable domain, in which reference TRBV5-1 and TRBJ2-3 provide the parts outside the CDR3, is KAGVTQTPRYLIKTRGQQVTLSCSPISGHRSVSWYQQTPGQGLQFLFEYFSETQRNKGNFPGRFSGRQFSNSRSEMNVSTLELGDSALYLCASSLDAGYPDTQYFGPGTRLTVL.

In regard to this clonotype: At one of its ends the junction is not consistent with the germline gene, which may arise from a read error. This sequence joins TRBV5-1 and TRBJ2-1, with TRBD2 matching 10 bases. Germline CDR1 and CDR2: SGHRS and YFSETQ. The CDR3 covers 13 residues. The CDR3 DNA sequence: TGCGCCGGCAGCAGAGAACTAGCGGGGCGGCAGTTCTTC. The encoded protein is CAGSRELAGRQFF.

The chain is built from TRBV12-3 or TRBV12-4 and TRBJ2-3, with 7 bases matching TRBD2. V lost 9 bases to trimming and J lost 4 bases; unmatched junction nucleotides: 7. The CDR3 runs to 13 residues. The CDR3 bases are TGTGCCAGTGGACTAGTGGGGGCAGATACGCAGTATTTT. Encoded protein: CASGLVGADTQYF.

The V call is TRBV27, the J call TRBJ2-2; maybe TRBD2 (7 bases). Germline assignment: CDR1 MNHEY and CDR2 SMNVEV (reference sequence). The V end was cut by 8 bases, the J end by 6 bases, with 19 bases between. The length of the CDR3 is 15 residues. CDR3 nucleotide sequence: TGTGCCAGCTCGGGGAGGTCGGGGGGCGCCGGGGAGCTGTTTTTT. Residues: CASSGRSGGAGELFF.

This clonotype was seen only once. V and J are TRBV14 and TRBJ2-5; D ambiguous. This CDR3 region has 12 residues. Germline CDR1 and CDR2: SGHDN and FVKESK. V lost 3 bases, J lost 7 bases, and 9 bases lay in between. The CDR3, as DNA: TGTGCCAGCAGCCAGGCAAAAGGGACCCAGTACTTC. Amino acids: CASSQAKGTQYF.

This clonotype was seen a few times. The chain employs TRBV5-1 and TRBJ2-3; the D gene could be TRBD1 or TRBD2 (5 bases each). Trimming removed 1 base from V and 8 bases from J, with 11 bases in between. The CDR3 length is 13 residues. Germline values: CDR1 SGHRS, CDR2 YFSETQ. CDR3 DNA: TGCGCCAGCAGCTTGACAGGAGGAGGTACGCAGTATTTT. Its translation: CASSLTGGGTQYF.

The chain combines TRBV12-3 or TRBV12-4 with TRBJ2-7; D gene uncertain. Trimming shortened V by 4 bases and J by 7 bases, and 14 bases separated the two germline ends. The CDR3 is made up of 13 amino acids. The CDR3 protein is CASSSGPYNEQYF. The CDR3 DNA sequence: TGTGCCAGCAGTTCCGGACCATACAATGAGCAGTACTTC.

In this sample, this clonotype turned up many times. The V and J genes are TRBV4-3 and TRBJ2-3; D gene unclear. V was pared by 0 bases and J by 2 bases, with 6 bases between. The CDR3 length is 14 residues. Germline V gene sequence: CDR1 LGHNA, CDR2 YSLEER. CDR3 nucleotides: TGCGCCAGCAGCCAAGACGGTGCCACAGATACGCAGTATTTT. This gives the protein CASSQDGATDTQYF.

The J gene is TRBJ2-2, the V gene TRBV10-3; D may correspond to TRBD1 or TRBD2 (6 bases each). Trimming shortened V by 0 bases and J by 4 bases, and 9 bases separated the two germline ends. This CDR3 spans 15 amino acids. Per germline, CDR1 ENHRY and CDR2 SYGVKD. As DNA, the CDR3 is TGTGCCATCAGTGAGTCACAGGGAGGCACCGGGGAGCTGTTTTTT. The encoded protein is CAISESQGGTGELFF.

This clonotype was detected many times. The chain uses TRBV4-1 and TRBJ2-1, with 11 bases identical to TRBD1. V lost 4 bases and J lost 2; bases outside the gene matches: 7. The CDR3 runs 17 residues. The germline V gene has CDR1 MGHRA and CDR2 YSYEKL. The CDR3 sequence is CASSRRTGGDPYNEQFF. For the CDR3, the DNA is TGCGCCAGCAGCCGGCGGACAGGGGGCGACCCCTACAATGAGCAGTTCTTC.

CDR3 DNA: TGTGCCACGGGGCTGGGGGCGGAGAGCACTGAAGCTTTCTTT. Its translation: CATGLGAESTEAFF. The chain employs TRBV19 and TRBJ1-1, with D maybe TRBD1 (6 bases). Trimming left V 10 bases short and J 4 bases short, with 19 bases between. Germline V gene lookup returns CDR1 LNHDA and CDR2 SQIVND (reference sequence). CDR3 length equals 14 residues. The full variable domain, with the rest looked up from reference TRBV19 and TRBJ1-1, is DGGITQSPKYLFRKEGQNVTLSCEQNLNHDAMYWYRQDPGQGLRLIYYSQIVNDFQKGDIAEGYSVSREKKESFPLTVTSAQKNPTAFYLCATGLGAESTEAFFGQGTRLTVV.